These 27 T cell receptor beta chains share one sample of origin, sequenced in a study of blood T cell repertoires in COVID-19. The repertoire was sequenced with immunoSEQ multiplex PCR; TCRdb's copy has only in-frame clones and lacks some. The sample lists hundreds of thousands of clones; 80% to 90% were seen once. The sequenced sample consisted of PBMCs or T cells enriched from blood (not recorded which). The receptors were gathered from a woman in her 30s with acute COVID-19.

V and J are TRBV7-2 and TRBJ2-2, with D unclear. With 5 bases removed from V and 6 bases from J, the gap between germline ends came to 7 bases. The CDR3 has 12 amino acids. The germline CDR1 and CDR2 sequences are SGHTA and FQGNSA. The CDR3 DNA sequence: TGTGCCAGCAGCCCGTTAGCCGGGGAGCTGTTTTTT. Amino acids: CASSPLAGELFF. The whole variable domain, remainder taken from reference TRBV7-2 and TRBJ2-2, is GAGVSQSPSNKVTEKGKDVELRCDPISGHTALYWYRQSLGQGLEFLIYFQGNSAPDKSGLPSDRFSAERTGGSVSTLTIQRTQQEDSAVYLCASSPLAGELFFGEGSRLTVL.

This chain joins TRBV10-3 and TRBJ1-6; a weak D match, TRBD1 (6 bases). V lost 11 bases to trimming and J lost 5 bases, with 16 bases between them. There are 14 residues in the CDR3. Germline V gene sequence: CDR1 ENHRY, CDR2 SYGVKD. The CDR3 sequence is CASRRQDDNSPLHF. The CDR3 DNA sequence: TGTGCCTCTAGACGACAGGATGATAATTCACCCCTCCACTTT.

This chain connects TRBV12-3 or TRBV12-4 to TRBJ1-2; D remains ambiguous. This CDR3 is built from 13 residues. V dropped 6 bases and J dropped 3 bases, with 11 bases sitting between them. In nucleotides, the CDR3 is TGTGCCAGCAGCCAACTCCGGGACTATGGCTACACCTTC. Translation gives CASSQLRDYGYTF.

The J gene is TRBJ2-5, the V gene TRBV12-3 or TRBV12-4; no firm D call. The CDR3 covers 11 residues. V gave up 5 bases and J gave up 7 bases, with 8 bases separating them. The CDR3 loop is CASSLLGTQYF. The CDR3 coding sequence is TGTGCCAGCAGTCTCCTAGGGACCCAGTACTTC.

V is TRBV11-2 and J is TRBJ1-1; 10 nucleotides agree with TRBD1. Germline CDR1 and CDR2: SGHAT and FQNNGV. This CDR3 has 18 amino acids. Losses at the gene ends were 5 bases for V and 4 bases for J; bases not matched to a gene: 16. The CDR3 DNA follows: TGTGCCAGCAGCATCCACATCCGGGACAGGGGCTTAGGCACTGAAGCTTTCTTT. Residues: CASSIHIRDRGLGTEAFF.

The chain links TRBV20-1 to TRBJ1-3, with TRBD1 matching 9 bases. This CDR3 spans 15 amino acids. Germline V gives CDR1 DFQATT, CDR2 SNEGSKA (reference sequence). V lost 3 bases, J lost 2 bases, and 5 bases stayed unmatched. The CDR3 here is CSASGGQGTGNTIYF. CDR3 in DNA: TGCAGTGCTAGTGGGGGACAGGGTACTGGAAACACCATATATTTT.

The chain uses TRBV4-1 and TRBJ2-7, with D perhaps matching TRBD2 (6 bases). The V end lost 4 bases, the J end lost 1 base, and 14 bases lay between the germline ends. The V gene's germline CDR1 is MGHRA and CDR2 YSYEKL. This CDR3 contains 15 residues. As DNA, the CDR3 is TGCGCCAGCAGCCCCGCTGCGGGGCTGTCCTACGAGCAGTACTTC. The encoded protein is CASSPAAGLSYEQYF.

The chain employs TRBV27 and TRBJ1-6; D perhaps matches TRBD1 (6 bases). This CDR3 is 14 amino acids long. V was trimmed by 9 bases and J by 2 bases, leaving 11 bases between them. Germline-derived CDR1 and CDR2 are MNHEY and SMNVEV (reference sequence). In nucleotides, the CDR3 is TGTGCCAGTCGACAGGCAGCCTATAATTCACCCCTCCACTTT. This gives the protein CASRQAAYNSPLHF.

The J gene is TRBJ1-5, the V gene TRBV19, with a weak D call TRBD1 (6 bases). The CDR3 loop spans 18 amino acids. The V and J ends lost 7 bases and 1 base respectively, with 23 bases between them. Germline lookup yields CDR1 LNHDA and CDR2 SQIVND (reference sequence). CDR3 coding DNA: TGTGCCAGTAACGGGGGGACAAAGGAGATACTCAGCAATCAGCCCCAGCATTTT. It codes for CASNGGTKEILSNQPQHF.

J is TRBJ1-1 and V is TRBV4-2; D is possibly TRBD1 (5 bases). V was pared by 1 base and J by 4 bases, with 25 bases between. From germline, CDR1 is LGHNA and CDR2 YNFKEQ. The CDR3 has 19 residues. The CDR3 spells CASSQAGRAPGVISTEAFF. For the CDR3, the DNA is TGTGCCAGCAGCCAAGCTGGTAGGGCGCCGGGGGTCATAAGCACTGAAGCTTTCTTT.

V gene TRBV27 combines with J gene TRBJ2-3; 7 nucleotides agree with TRBD1. Germline-derived CDR1 and CDR2 are MNHEY and SMNVEV (reference sequence). The CDR3 consists of 16 residues. The junction had 10 bases not matched to a gene; V was cut back by 5 bases and J by 2 bases. This CDR3 is CASSPLTGTDTDTQYF. Here the CDR3 DNA reads TGTGCCAGCAGTCCTCTCACCGGGACAGACACAGATACGCAGTATTTT.

V gene TRBV19 combines with J gene TRBJ1-6; D might be TRBD1 (6 bases). The V gene's germline CDR1 is LNHDA and CDR2 SQIVND (reference sequence). The V and J ends lost 5 bases and 5 bases respectively, with 10 bases between them. CDR3 length: 14 residues. In nucleotides, the CDR3 is TGTGCCAGTAGTTCGGCAGGGGATAATTCACCCCTCCACTTT. It is translated as CASSSAGDNSPLHF.

CDR3 coding DNA: TGTGCCAGCAGCGTAGGAGGCGGGGGGGCGACTGGTGAGCAGTTCTTC. Translating it yields CASSVGGGGATGEQFF. This rearrangement joins TRBV9 to TRBJ2-1; 9 bases agree with TRBD2. CDR1 SGDLS and CDR2 YYNGEE come from the germline V gene. Trimming took 0 bases from V and 9 from J; bases not matched to a gene: 10. The CDR3 runs to 16 residues.

The chain employs TRBV27 and TRBJ2-2; D uncertain. The germline V and J ends were trimmed by 3 bases and 6 bases, with 14 bases remaining between them. Germline V gene sequence: CDR1 MNHEY, CDR2 SMNVEV (reference sequence). The CDR3 runs 15 residues. This CDR3 reads CASSFGSPRAGELFF. DNA for the CDR3: TGTGCCAGCAGTTTCGGGTCCCCACGGGCCGGGGAGCTGTTTTTT.

The chain employs TRBV4-1 and TRBJ1-6; possible D gene TRBD1, 5 bases. CDR3 length: 16 residues. Between the trimmed V and J ends, which lost 4 bases and 5 bases, there was a span of 15 bases. Germline values: CDR1 MGHRA, CDR2 YSYEKL. This CDR3 is CASSPSTGGDNSPLHF. The CDR3 DNA follows: TGCGCCAGCAGCCCTTCGACGGGAGGGGATAATTCACCCCTCCACTTT.

The chain employs TRBV4-3 and TRBJ1-1, with 7 bases identical to TRBD1. With V trimmed by 5 bases and J by 6 bases, 6 bases remained unmatched. The CDR3 totals 13 residues. CDR1 LGHNA and CDR2 YSLEER come from the germline V gene. The CDR3 nucleotides read TGCGCCAGCAGCACACGACAGGGCTCTGAAGCTTTCTTT. It is translated as CASSTRQGSEAFF.

The chain links TRBV7-9 to TRBJ1-2; a possible D gene is TRBD1 (5 bases). Trimming took 6 bases from V and 5 from J, leaving 10 bases between them. The CDR3 has 12 amino acids. Germline CDR1 reads SEHNR; CDR2 reads FQNEAQ (reference sequence). The CDR3 spells CASSIGVYGYTF. In DNA, the CDR3 is TGTGCCAGCAGTATAGGGGTTTATGGCTACACCTTC.

The chain employs TRBV27 and TRBJ1-5, with TRBD1 as a possible D gene (5 bases). Germline V gene sequence: CDR1 MNHEY, CDR2 SMNVEV (reference sequence). Trimming pared 5 bases from V and 7 bases from J, leaving 9 bases between. This CDR3 has 12 amino acids. The chain's CDR3 is CASSAGFQPQHF. The CDR3 bases are TGTGCCAGCAGTGCAGGGTTCCAGCCCCAGCATTTT.

V and J are TRBV6-5 and TRBJ1-2; TRBD1 agrees at 7 bases. The CDR3 consists of 13 residues. Germline-derived CDR1 and CDR2 are MNHEY and SVGAGI. J gave up 8 bases and V 6 bases, and 9 bases lay outside the gene matches. Written as DNA, the CDR3 is TGTGCCAGCAGATTACAGGGGAGGAGAGGCTACACCTTC. Protein sequence: CASRLQGRRGYTF.

This clone was counted a single time. The chain couples TRBV5-6 to TRBJ1-4; D might be TRBD1 (5 bases). The germline V and J ends were trimmed by 2 bases and 6 bases, with 11 bases remaining between them. Germline V gene data show CDR1 as SGHDT and CDR2 as YYEEEE. The CDR3 is 14 amino acids. The CDR3: CASSLWAGDEKLFF. DNA of the CDR3: TGTGCCAGCAGCTTATGGGCGGGGGATGAAAAACTGTTTTTT.

The gene calls are TRBV7-8 and TRBJ1-5; D gene uncertain. Germline loops: CDR1 SGHVS, CDR2 FQNEAQ. This CDR3 spans 18 amino acids. V lost 1 base, J lost 0 bases, and 16 bases lay in between. The CDR3 spells CASSLEELRYYSNQPQHF. CDR3 DNA sequence: TGTGCCAGCAGCTTAGAAGAACTCCGATATTATAGCAATCAGCCCCAGCATTTT.

The gene calls are TRBV27 and TRBJ2-7; D possibly corresponds to TRBD2 (7 bases). The CDR3 sequence is 13 residues long. Germline V gene sequence: CDR1 MNHEY, CDR2 SMNVEV (reference sequence). The V and J ends lost 5 bases and 2 bases respectively, with 10 bases between them. The CDR3 loop reads CASSAGAPYEQYF. The CDR3 region has the DNA TGTGCCAGCAGTGCGGGGGCACCCTACGAGCAGTACTTC.

The chain carries TRBV7-9 and TRBJ2-1, with a weak D call TRBD1 (7 bases). V lost 5 bases and J 2 bases, leaving 19 bases between the germline ends. This CDR3 has 17 amino acids. From germline, CDR1 is SEHNR and CDR2 FQNEAQ (reference sequence). CDR3 bases: TGTGCCAGCAGCGAAGGAGGGGCAGGGGGACCCTACAATGAGCAGTTCTTC. This codes for CASSEGGAGGPYNEQFF.

This clone was observed many times. V is TRBV4-3 and J is TRBJ2-2; 7 bases line up with TRBD2. After removal of 4 bases from V and 7 bases from J, the junction contained 12 bases not matched to a gene. This CDR3 region has 16 residues. Per germline, CDR1 LGHNA and CDR2 YSLEER. The CDR3 DNA sequence: TGCGCCAGCAGCCCCCTGAGGGGAGGGAATAACGGGGAGCTGTTTTTT. It encodes CASSPLRGGNNGELFF.

The rearrangement links TRBV6-1 to TRBJ1-1; D is perhaps TRBD1 (6 bases). V lost 0 bases to trimming and J lost 8 bases, with 16 bases between them. The germline gives CDR1 MNHNS, CDR2 SASEGT. The CDR3 totals 15 residues. CDR3 nucleotides: TGTGCCAGCAGTGAAGCGCAGGTCGACAGGATGGAAGCTTTCTTT. This sequence encodes CASSEAQVDRMEAFF.

This chain uses TRBV7-9 with TRBJ1-4, with 9 bases that match TRBD1. Per germline, CDR1 SEHNR and CDR2 FQNEAQ (reference sequence). This CDR3 comprises 14 residues. J was trimmed by 8 bases and V by 5 bases; bases with no gene match: 6. In DNA form, the CDR3 reads TGTGCCAGCAGCCCCCGGGACAGGGAGGAAAAACTGTTTTTT. This translates into CASSPRDREEKLFF.

The chain couples TRBV5-4 to TRBJ1-4, with no clear D. Trimming left V 1 base short and J 1 base short, with 5 bases between. CDR1 is SGHNT, CDR2 YYREEE, per germline (reference sequence). This CDR3 has 14 amino acids. The CDR3 nucleotides read TGTGCCAGCAGCTTGCCAGGAACTAATGAAAAACTGTTTTTT. Its translation is CASSLPGTNEKLFF.